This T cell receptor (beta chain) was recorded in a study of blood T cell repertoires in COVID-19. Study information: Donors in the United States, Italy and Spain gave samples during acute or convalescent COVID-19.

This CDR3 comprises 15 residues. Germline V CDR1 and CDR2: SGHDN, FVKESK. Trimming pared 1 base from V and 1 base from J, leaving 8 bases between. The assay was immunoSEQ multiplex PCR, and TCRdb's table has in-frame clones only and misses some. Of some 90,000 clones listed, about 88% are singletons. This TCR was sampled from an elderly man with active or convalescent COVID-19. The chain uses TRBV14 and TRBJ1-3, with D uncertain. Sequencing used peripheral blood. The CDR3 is CASSQVRSSGNTIYF. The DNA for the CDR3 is TGTGCCAGCAGCCAAGTACGCAGTTCTGGAAACACCATATATTTT.